This is a list of T cell receptor beta chains from one sample in a study of T cells after yellow fever vaccination. TCRdb recomputed calls from the 5' RACE reads with MiXCR, one row per CDR3 protein. The sample lists 230,000 or so distinct CDR3 sequences; 6% to 8% were seen once. The sequenced sample was CD4+ T cells sorted from PBMCs, obtained on the day of the yellow fever booster vaccination. The receptors were gathered from a young man who received the YFV17D yellow fever vaccine. CDR3s include the opening cysteine and the closing phenylalanine or tryptophan. D genes are given only for firm matches. Clone size is not always given. Where it is, it says once, few, many or a class for expanded clones.

clone_size j_call d_call v_call cdr3_nt cdr3_aa
few TRBJ2-1 - TRBV28 TGTGCCAGCAGTTTAGCGACTAGTAACAATGAGCAGTTCTTC CASSLATSNNEQFF
- TRBJ2-2 - TRBV3-1 TGTGCCAGCAGCCAAGTGACCGAAGGAAACACCGGGGAGCTGTTTTTT CASSQVTEGNTGELFF
many TRBJ2-1 - TRBV4-3 TGCGCCAGCAGCCAAGATGCCCAGGCCTCCTACAATGAGCAGTTCTTC CASSQDAQASYNEQFF
many TRBJ1-4 TRBD1 TRBV12-3/TRBV12-4 TGTGCCAGCAGTCGGGACAGCAATGAAAAACTGTTTTTT CASSRDSNEKLFF
- TRBJ2-1 - TRBV30 TGTGCCTGGAGGTACCACTATGGCCTATTAGAATTGGCGCAGTTCTTC CAWRYHYGLLELAQFF
- TRBJ1-2 - TRBV5-1 TGCGCCAGCAGCTCCGGGACTTCTTCTGGCTACACCTTC CASSSGTSSGYTF
- TRBJ1-1 TRBD1 TRBV7-6 TGTGCCAGCAGCTTAGGGACAGGGGGATCAAAAACTGAAGCTTTCTTT CASSLGTGGSKTEAFF
many TRBJ1-6 TRBD1 TRBV6-5 TGTGCCAGCAGTTTGACAGGGGGTAATTCACCCCTCCACTTT CASSLTGGNSPLHF
few TRBJ2-5 - TRBV14 TGTGCCAGCAGCCAAGCTTTCTCCAGGAATCAAGAGACCCAGTACTTC CASSQAFSRNQETQYF
few TRBJ2-3 - TRBV12-3/TRBV12-4 TGTGCCAGCAGTGCCCGTGGCGGGAAGTCAGATACGCAGTATTTT CASSARGGKSDTQYF
- TRBJ2-4 TRBD1 TRBV11-2 TGTGCCAGCAGCACCCGCCCCGGGACAGGGCTAGCCAAAAACATTCAGTACTTC CASSTRPGTGLAKNIQYF
many TRBJ1-6 - TRBV20-1 TGCAGTGCTAGAGATGCCGTGCATTCACCCCTCCACTTT CSARDAVHSPLHF
many TRBJ2-1 - TRBV9 TGTGCCAGCAGCGTCTCGTTATTGAGTAACAATGAGCAGTTCTTC CASSVSLLSNNEQFF
- TRBJ1-1 TRBD1 TRBV6-1 TGTGCCAGCAGTGACCTGGGACAGTTTGAAGCTTTCTTT CASSDLGQFEAFF
few TRBJ2-3 TRBD1 TRBV12-3/TRBV12-4 TGTGCCAGCAGTTTAGGGACAGGGGGCACAGATACGCAGTATTTT CASSLGTGGTDTQYF
many TRBJ2-5 TRBD2 TRBV25-1 TGTGCCAGCAGTCGAACTAGCGGGAGGGGAGAGACCCAGTACTTC CASSRTSGRGETQYF
few TRBJ1-5 - TRBV18 TGTGCCAGCTCACCAGGGGGGCAGCCCCAGCATTTT CASSPGGQPQHF
- TRBJ1-1 - TRBV29-1 TGCAGCGTTGACAGGGACGACACTGAAGCTTTCTTT CSVDRDDTEAFF
- TRBJ2-2 - TRBV5-6 TGTGCCAGCAGCTTGTTACAAGCCACCGGGGAGCTGTTTTTT CASSLLQATGELFF
- TRBJ2-3 TRBD2 TRBV24-1 TGTGCCACCAGTACGAGCGGGGGAAGCACAGATACGCAGTATTTT CATSTSGGSTDTQYF
few TRBJ2-3 - TRBV3-1 TGTGCCTGCAGCTACGGAGGGGGGGGCACAGATACGCAGTATTTT CACSYGGGGTDTQYF
many TRBJ2-3 TRBD2 TRBV7-3 TGTGCCAGCAGCTCAAGCGGGAGGGTAACAGATACGCAGTATTTT CASSSSGRVTDTQYF
- TRBJ1-4 TRBD1 TRBV20-1 TGCAGTGCGGAGGACAGGCGTGGTGAAAAACTGTTTTTT CSAEDRRGEKLFF
many TRBJ2-7 TRBD2 TRBV9 TGTGCCAGCAGCGTAGGGACGACTAGCGGGGAACTCTCCTACGAGCAGTACTTC CASSVGTTSGELSYEQYF
many TRBJ1-3 - TRBV3-1 TGTGCCAGCAGCCAAGATCGGGTCTCTGGAAACACCATATATTTT CASSQDRVSGNTIYF
- TRBJ2-3 TRBD2 TRBV29-1 TGCAGCGGCCTAGCGGGAGTAGGAACAGATACGCAGTATTTT CSGLAGVGTDTQYF
many TRBJ2-1 - TRBV7-2 TGTGCCAGCAGCTTAGCCTCAGGGGTGTACAATGAGCAGTTCTTC CASSLASGVYNEQFF
- TRBJ2-5 - TRBV5-1 TGCGCCAGCAGCTTGGACATAGGGGAGACCCAGTACTTC CASSLDIGETQYF
few TRBJ2-1 TRBD1 TRBV7-2 TGTGCCAGCAGCTTAGTTAGGACAGGGACCAATGAGCAGTTCTTC CASSLVRTGTNEQFF
many TRBJ1-5 - TRBV7-9 TGTGCCAGCAGCTCCCCCGGTGACAGAAATCAGCCCCAGCATTTT CASSSPGDRNQPQHF
- TRBJ2-7 - TRBV3-1 TGTGCCAGCAGCCAAGTGACGGGACTGGCCGAGCAGTACTTC CASSQVTGLAEQYF
- TRBJ2-1 TRBD1 TRBV18 TGTGCCAGCTCACCCCCGACAGGGGTCTCCTACAATGAGCAGTTCTTC CASSPPTGVSYNEQFF
few TRBJ1-5 TRBD1 TRBV20-1 TGCAGTGCTAGAGACCCACAGGGGAATCAGCCCCAGCATTTT CSARDPQGNQPQHF
few TRBJ2-7 - TRBV27 TGTGCCGCATCCGGTGCCCATAGAACCTACGAGCAGTACTTC CAASGAHRTYEQYF
few TRBJ2-2 - TRBV19 TGTGCCAGTAGTAGGGAAGGAGCGAACACCGGGGAGCTGTTTTTT CASSREGANTGELFF
- TRBJ1-1 - TRBV18 TGTGCCAGCTCACCACTTGGGAAGGCAGACACTGAAGCTTTCTTT CASSPLGKADTEAFF
many TRBJ2-7 TRBD2 TRBV20-1 TGCAGTGCTCCTTGGGGAGCGGGAGATGGCAAGCAGTACTTC CSAPWGAGDGKQYF
many TRBJ2-7 TRBD2 TRBV16 TGTGCCAGCAGCCAATTGCGGGAGGGAGAGCAGTACTTC CASSQLREGEQYF
few TRBJ2-3 - TRBV19 TGTGCCAGTAGTGTCATGGATACGCAGTATTTT CASSVMDTQYF
many TRBJ2-1 TRBD2 TRBV10-3 TGTGCCATAGCGGGAGGGGGCTACAATGAGCAGTTCTTC CAIAGGGYNEQFF
- TRBJ2-3 TRBD2 TRBV19 TGTGCCAGTATATCGAACGCGGGAGTGGGAGATACGCAGTATTTT CASISNAGVGDTQYF
many TRBJ1-1 TRBD1 TRBV12-3/TRBV12-4 TGTGCCAGCAGGGTGACAGGGGGAATGAACACTGAAGCTTTCTTT CASRVTGGMNTEAFF
many TRBJ2-2 TRBD2 TRBV20-1 TGCAGTGCTAGATTAGCGGGATTGAACACCGGGGAGCTGTTTTTT CSARLAGLNTGELFF
- TRBJ1-1 TRBD1 TRBV12-5 TGTGCTAGTGGTTTGGGGGGCAGGGGGACTGAAGCTTTCTTT CASGLGGRGTEAFF
many TRBJ2-3 - TRBV7-3 TGTGCCAGCAGCTTAGGAGGGCCAACAGATACGCAGTATTTT CASSLGGPTDTQYF
few TRBJ2-7 - TRBV7-2 TGTGCCAGCAGCCGGACGGAGTCCTACGAGCAGTACTTC CASSRTESYEQYF
- TRBJ1-4 - TRBV20-1 TGCAGTGCTAGCTCATGGGGGGGTGAAAAACTGTTTTTT CSASSWGGEKLFF
- TRBJ2-1 TRBD1 TRBV6-5 TGTGCCAGCAGTTACTCAGGGTCGGGGACAGGGCTCAATGAGCAGTTCTTC CASSYSGSGTGLNEQFF
many TRBJ2-7 TRBD1 TRBV30 TGTGCCTGGGAATCCGGGACAGGGAACTACGAGCAGTACTTC CAWESGTGNYEQYF
- TRBJ2-5 - TRBV15 TGTGCCACCAGCATCCGCCTACAAGAGACCCAGTACTTC CATSIRLQETQYF
few TRBJ2-1 - TRBV5-5 TGTGCCAGCAGTCAGCTCGTAGTCTACAATGAGCAGTTCTTC CASSQLVVYNEQFF
few TRBJ2-3 - TRBV15 TGTGCCACCAGCAGAGAACAGGTGGGAGTGGCAGATACGCAGTATTTT CATSREQVGVADTQYF
- TRBJ2-5 TRBD2 TRBV19 TGTGCCAGTAGTACCCCCAAGGGAGGGAGGATGAAGACCCAGTACTTC CASSTPKGGRMKTQYF